Only one count was recorded for the clone carrying this T cell receptor beta chain. This entry is derived from a study of blood T cell repertoires in COVID-19. For the study at large: The analysed material was cDNA or gDNA that came from T cells, B-cell-depleted T cells, or PBMCs.

In the original processing: Counts of nucleated cells, estimated from reference gene primer amplification, were obtained. Clones were read by immunoSEQ multiplex PCR, and TCRdb kept only the in-frame ones, dropping some. That table gives V, J and clone size, and the DNA gave D and trimming. The sample holds some 150,000 clones; 85% are singletons and the top ten take 0.85% to 1.2%. The source of this sequence is a man aged 35 to 55 with acute or convalescent COVID-19. The sequenced sample was peripheral blood.

The CDR3 DNA is TGTGCCAGCAGCTTAGCTCCCCCCGGGACACCAAAGGCGGGTGAAGCTTTCTTT. Translated: CASSLAPPGTPKAGEAFF. V and J are TRBV11-1 and TRBJ1-1, with D perhaps TRBD1 (6 bases). V gave up 0 bases and J gave up 7 bases, with 24 bases separating them. Germline V gene lookup returns CDR1 SGHAT and CDR2 FQDESV (reference sequence). This CDR3 is 18 amino acids long.